This T cell receptor beta chain was profiled in a study of cytomegalovirus exposure and HLA in healthy donors. Study results and limitations: In a later analysis, across HLA loci, associated TCR counts were highest for DRB1, lowest for HLA-C. The likely origin of a cluster of highly shared sequence variants was a sequencing artifact.

In regard to this clone: Its specificity is not known.

The CDR3 totals 17 residues. With 60 Vbeta and 13 Jbeta primers, the PCR was carried out. Method: immunoSEQ multiplex PCR; TCRdb's copy keeps in-frame clones and lacks some. Here the sample spans 150,000 or so clones, roughly 73% being singletons. Regarding donors, all were healthy bone marrow donors. This chain joins TRBV21-1 and TRBJ2-2; the table's D call, TRBD1, was not checked against the DNA. TRBV21-1 is tagged as a pseudogene. The source is a woman between 18 and 29 years old in good health and CMV-seronegative. Sequences were obtained from PBMCs. In DNA, the CDR3 is TGTGCCAGCAGGGAAAGGGCTACAGGATCGAACACCGGGGAGCTGTTTTTT. As protein: CASRERATGSNTGELFF.